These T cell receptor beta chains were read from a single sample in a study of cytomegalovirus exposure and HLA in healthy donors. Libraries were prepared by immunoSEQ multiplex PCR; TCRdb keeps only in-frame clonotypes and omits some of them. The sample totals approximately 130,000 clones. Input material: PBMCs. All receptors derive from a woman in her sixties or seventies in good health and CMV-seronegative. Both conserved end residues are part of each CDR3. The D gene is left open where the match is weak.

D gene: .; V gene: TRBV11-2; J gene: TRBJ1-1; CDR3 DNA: TGTGCCAGCAGCTTAGACCGCAGGGGTGAAGCTTTCTTT; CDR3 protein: CASSLDRRGEAFF
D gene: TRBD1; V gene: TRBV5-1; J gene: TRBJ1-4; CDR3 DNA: TGCGCCAGCAGAAAGGGACAGGGGGGTGTACGGGAAAAACTGTTTTTT; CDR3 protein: CASRKGQGGVREKLFF
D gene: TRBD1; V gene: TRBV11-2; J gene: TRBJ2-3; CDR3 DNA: TGTGCCAGCAGTCACAGGGGGCCGGATACGCAGTATTTT; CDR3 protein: CASSHRGPDTQYF
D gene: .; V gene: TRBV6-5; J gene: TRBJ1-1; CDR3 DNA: TGTGCCAGCACCCAGGGGCTCGGGGTCGGATTTGGAGCTTTCTTT; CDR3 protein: CASTQGLGVGFGAFF
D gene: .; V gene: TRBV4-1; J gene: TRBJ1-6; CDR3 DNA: TGCGCCAGCAGCCAAGATATGGGAGGGTCACCCCTCCACTTT; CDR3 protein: CASSQDMGGSPLHF
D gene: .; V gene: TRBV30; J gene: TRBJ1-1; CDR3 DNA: TGTGCCTGGAGGGGTAGGGGGACTGAAGCTTTCTTT; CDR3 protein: CAWRGRGTEAFF
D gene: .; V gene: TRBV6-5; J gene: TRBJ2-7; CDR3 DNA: TGTGCCAGCAGTTACTCTTGGACAGCCAGCTACGAGCAGTACTTC; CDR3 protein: CASSYSWTASYEQYF
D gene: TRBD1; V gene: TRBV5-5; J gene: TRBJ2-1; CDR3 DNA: TGTGCCAGCAGCCTCGGACAGGGGTGGGATGAGCAGTTCTTC; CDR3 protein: CASSLGQGWDEQFF
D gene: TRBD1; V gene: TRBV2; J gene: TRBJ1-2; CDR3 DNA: TGTGCCAGCAGCGCCGGGACAGGGAGTAATGGCTACACCTTC; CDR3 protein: CASSAGTGSNGYTF
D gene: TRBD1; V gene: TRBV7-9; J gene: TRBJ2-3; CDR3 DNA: TGTGCCAGCAGCTTGGTTGGCAGGGGGCATGCAGATACGCAGTATTTT; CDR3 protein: CASSLVGRGHADTQYF
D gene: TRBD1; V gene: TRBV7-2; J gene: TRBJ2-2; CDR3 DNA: TGTGCCAGCAGCCCGGGACAGCACACCGGGGAGCTGTTTTTT; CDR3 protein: CASSPGQHTGELFF
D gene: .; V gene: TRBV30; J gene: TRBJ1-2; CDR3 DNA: TGTGCCTGGAGTCTACTGACAGGCGGCTACACCTTC; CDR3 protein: CAWSLLTGGYTF
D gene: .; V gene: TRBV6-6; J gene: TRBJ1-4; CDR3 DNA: TGTGCCAGCAGTTACTCTTGGGGAGACGGAAAACTGTTTTTT; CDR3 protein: CASSYSWGDGKLFF
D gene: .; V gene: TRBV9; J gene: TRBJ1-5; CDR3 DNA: TGTGCCAGCAGCGTATCTGGGAGGGAGCCCCAGCATTTT; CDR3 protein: CASSVSGREPQHF
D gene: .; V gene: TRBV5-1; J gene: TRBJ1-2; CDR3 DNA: TGCGCCAGCAGCATGCGAGCTGAACCAAACTATGGCTACACCTTC; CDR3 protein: CASSMRAEPNYGYTF
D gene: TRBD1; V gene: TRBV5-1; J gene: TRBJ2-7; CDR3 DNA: TGCGCCAGCAGCTTTGGGACAGGGGTTTACGAGCAGTACTTC; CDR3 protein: CASSFGTGVYEQYF
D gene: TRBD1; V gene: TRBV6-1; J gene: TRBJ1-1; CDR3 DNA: TGTGCCAGCAGTAAAGGTTTATCAGGGGGCTTGGACACTGAAGCTTTCTTT; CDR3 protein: CASSKGLSGGLDTEAFF